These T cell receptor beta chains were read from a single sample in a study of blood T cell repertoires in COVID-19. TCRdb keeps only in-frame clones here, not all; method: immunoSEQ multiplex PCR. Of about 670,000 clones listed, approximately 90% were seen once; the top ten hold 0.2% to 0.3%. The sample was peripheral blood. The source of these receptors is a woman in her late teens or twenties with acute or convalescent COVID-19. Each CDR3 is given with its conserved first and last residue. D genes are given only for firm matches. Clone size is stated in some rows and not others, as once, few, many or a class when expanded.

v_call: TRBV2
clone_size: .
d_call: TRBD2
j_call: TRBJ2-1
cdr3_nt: TGTGCCAGCATCAAAGCGGGGGGCTGGGGGCAGTTCTTC
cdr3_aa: CASIKAGGWGQFF

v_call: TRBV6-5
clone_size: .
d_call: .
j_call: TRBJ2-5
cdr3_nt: TGTGCCAGCAGTTACTCTATCGGTTACGAAGAGACCCAGTACTTC
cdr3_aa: CASSYSIGYEETQYF

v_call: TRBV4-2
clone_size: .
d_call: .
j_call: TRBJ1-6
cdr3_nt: TGTGCCAGCAGCCCCCCGGGAGGGGAGGTTTCACCCCTCCACTTT
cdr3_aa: CASSPPGGEVSPLHF

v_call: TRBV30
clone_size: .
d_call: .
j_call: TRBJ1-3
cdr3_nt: TGTGCCTGGAGTACAGGAAACTCTGGAAACACCATATATTTT
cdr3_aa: CAWSTGNSGNTIYF

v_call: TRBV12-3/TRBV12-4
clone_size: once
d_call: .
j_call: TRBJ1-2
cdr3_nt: TGTGCCTCGGGAACCGTATATGGCTACACCTTC
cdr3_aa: CASGTVYGYTF

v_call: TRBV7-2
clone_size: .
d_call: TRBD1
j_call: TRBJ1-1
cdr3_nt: TGTGCCAGCAGCCCGGGGACAGGAAGGGCTGAAGCTTTCTTT
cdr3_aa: CASSPGTGRAEAFF

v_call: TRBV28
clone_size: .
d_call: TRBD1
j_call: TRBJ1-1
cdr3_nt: TGTGCCAGCGCGGGACAGCAGGTGACCACTGAAGCTTTCTTT
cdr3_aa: CASAGQQVTTEAFF

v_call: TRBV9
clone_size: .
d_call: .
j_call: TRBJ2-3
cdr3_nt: TGTGCCAGCAGCTCCGCGCACGACGGGGGTACAGATACGCAGTATTTT
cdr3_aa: CASSSAHDGGTDTQYF

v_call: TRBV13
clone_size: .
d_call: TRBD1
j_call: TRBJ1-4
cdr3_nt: TGTGCCAGCAGAGCCGGGGGACAGGGCGGTCTCTATGAAAAACTGTTTTTT
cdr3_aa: CASRAGGQGGLYEKLFF

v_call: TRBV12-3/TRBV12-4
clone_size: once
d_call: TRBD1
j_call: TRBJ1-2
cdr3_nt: TGTGCCAGCACCTCAGGGGGCGGCTACACCTTC
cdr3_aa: CASTSGGGYTF

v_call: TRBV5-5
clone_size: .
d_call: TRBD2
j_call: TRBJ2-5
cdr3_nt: TGTGCCAGCAGCATACTAGCGGGGGGCCTCCAAGAGACCCAGTACTTC
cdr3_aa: CASSILAGGLQETQYF

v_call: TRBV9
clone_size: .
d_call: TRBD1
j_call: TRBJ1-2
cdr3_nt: TGTGCCAGCAGCGCAAGATTCGGGACAGGGGACTATGGCTACACCTTC
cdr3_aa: CASSARFGTGDYGYTF

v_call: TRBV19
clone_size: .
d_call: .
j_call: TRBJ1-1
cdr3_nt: TGTGCCAGCCGACAGACCCTAACTTCGGACACTGAAGCTTTCTTT
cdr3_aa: CASRQTLTSDTEAFF

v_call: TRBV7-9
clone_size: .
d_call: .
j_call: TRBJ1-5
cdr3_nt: TGTGCCAGCAGCTTAGATCAGCCCGGGCAGCCCCAGCATTTT
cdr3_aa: CASSLDQPGQPQHF

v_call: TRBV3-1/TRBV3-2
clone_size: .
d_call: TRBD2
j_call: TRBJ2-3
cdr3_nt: TGTGCCAGCAGCCAAGGAACTAGCGGAACAGATACGCAGTATTTT
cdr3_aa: CASSQGTSGTDTQYF

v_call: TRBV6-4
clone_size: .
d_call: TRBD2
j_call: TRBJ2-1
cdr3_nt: TGTGCCAGCAGTGAACTAGCGGGGGGTTACAATGAGCAGTTCTTC
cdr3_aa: CASSELAGGYNEQFF

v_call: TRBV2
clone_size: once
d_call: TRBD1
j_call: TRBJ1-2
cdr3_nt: TGTGCCAGCAGGGGGATACAGGGGGCCTTCTTTGGCTACACCTTC
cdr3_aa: CASRGIQGAFFGYTF

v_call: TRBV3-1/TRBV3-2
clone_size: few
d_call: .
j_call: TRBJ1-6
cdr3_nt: TGTGCCAGCAGCCAAGACTCAACAGGGAACTCACCCCTCCACTTT
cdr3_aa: CASSQDSTGNSPLHF

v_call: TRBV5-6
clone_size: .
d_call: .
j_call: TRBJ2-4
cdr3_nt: TGTGCCTCCCATAGCCAGGGTTGGAACATTCAGTACTTC
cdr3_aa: CASHSQGWNIQYF

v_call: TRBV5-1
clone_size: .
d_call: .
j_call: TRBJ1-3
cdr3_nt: TGCGCCAGCAGCCCCAACCTGGGAGGGCCCGGAAACACCATATATTTT
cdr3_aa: CASSPNLGGPGNTIYF

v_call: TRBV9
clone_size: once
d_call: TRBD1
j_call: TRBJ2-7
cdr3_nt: TGTGCCAGCAGCGTCGAGGGGACAGCCACTTTCTACGAGCAGTACTTC
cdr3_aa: CASSVEGTATFYEQYF

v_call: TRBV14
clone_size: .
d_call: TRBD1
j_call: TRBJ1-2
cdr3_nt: TGTGCCAGCAGCCTGGACAGGGGTGTATATCATGGCTACACCTTC
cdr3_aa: CASSLDRGVYHGYTF

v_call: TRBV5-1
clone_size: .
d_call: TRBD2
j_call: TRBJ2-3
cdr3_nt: TGCGCCAGCAGCAACCGAGCGGGGGGCACGGCAGATACGCAGTATTTT
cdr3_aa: CASSNRAGGTADTQYF

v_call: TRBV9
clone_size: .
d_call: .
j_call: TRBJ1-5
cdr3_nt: TGTGCCAGCAGCGTAGAGGACACCGGGAATCAGCCCCAGCATTTT
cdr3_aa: CASSVEDTGNQPQHF

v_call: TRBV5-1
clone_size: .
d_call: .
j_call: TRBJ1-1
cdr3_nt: TGCGCCAGCAGCTTGGCCATCCGGTCCACTGAAGCTTTCTTT
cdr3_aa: CASSLAIRSTEAFF

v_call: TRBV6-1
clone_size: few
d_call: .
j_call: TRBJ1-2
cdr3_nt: TGTGCCAGCAGTGAGGCCCCCCGCACAGGGTTATGGGGCTACACCTTC
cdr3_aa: CASSEAPRTGLWGYTF

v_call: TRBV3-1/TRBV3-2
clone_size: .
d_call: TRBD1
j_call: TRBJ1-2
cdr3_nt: TGTGCCAGCAGCCAAGTTGGGCAGGGGGTAGGGTATGGCTACACCTTC
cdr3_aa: CASSQVGQGVGYGYTF

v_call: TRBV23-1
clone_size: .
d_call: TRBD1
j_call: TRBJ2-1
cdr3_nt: TGCGCCAGCAGTCAAAGGGACAGCGGAGGAGTCAATGAGCAGTTCTTC
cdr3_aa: CASSQRDSGGVNEQFF

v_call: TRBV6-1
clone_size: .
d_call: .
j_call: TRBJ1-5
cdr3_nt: TGTGCCAGCAGTGTAGCTGGCGGGGGCGAAGGGGGTCAGCCCCAGCATTTT
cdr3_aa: CASSVAGGGEGGQPQHF

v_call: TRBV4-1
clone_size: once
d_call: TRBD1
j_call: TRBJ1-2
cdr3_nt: TGCGCCAGCAGCCCTCCGGGACAGGGGTTTTATTATGGCTACACCTTC
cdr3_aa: CASSPPGQGFYYGYTF

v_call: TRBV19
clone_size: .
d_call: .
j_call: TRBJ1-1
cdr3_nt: TGTGCCACGGGGGGCACTGAAGCTTTCTTT
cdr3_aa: CATGGTEAFF

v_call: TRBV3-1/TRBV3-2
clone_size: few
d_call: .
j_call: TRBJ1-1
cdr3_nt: TGTGCCAGCAGCCAATCCAGAGGGACTGAAGCTTTCTTT
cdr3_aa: CASSQSRGTEAFF

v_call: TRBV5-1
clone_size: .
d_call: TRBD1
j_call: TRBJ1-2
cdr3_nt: TGCGCCAGCAGCTGGGGACAGGTCTATGGCTACACCTTC
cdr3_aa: CASSWGQVYGYTF

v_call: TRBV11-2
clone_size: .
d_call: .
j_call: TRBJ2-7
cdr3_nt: TGTGCCAGTTGCAGTCGGTGGAGCTACGAGCAGTACTTC
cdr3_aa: CASCSRWSYEQYF

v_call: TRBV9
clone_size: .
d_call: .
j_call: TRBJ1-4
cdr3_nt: TGTGCCAGCAGCGGTCAGGGACTAACTAATGAAAAACTGTTTTTT
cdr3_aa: CASSGQGLTNEKLFF

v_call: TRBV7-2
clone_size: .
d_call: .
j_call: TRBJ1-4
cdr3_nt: TGTGCCAGCAGCTTAGGGGGAGCCGTTGAAAAACTGTTTTTT
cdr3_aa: CASSLGGAVEKLFF

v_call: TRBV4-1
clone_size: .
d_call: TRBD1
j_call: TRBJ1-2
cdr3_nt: TGCGCCAGCAGCCAAGACGACAGGGAAACCTATGGCTACACCTTC
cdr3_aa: CASSQDDRETYGYTF

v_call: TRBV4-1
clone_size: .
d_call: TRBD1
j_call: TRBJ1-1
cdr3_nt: TGCGCCAGCAGCCAAGTGGGACAGTTGAACACTGAAGCTTTCTTT
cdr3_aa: CASSQVGQLNTEAFF

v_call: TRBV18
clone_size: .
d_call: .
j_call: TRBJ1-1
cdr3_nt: TGTGCCAGCTCACTGCGCGCACAAGGGGTGAACACTGAAGCTTTCTTT
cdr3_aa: CASSLRAQGVNTEAFF

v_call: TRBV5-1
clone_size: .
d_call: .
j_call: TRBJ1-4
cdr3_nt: TGCGCCAGCAGCTTGGTTGCTTGGCATTTAGAAAAACTGTTTTTT
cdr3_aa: CASSLVAWHLEKLFF

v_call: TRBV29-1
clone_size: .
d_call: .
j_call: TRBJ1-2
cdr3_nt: TGCAGCGTCATTCTCGTCGACAGTCGGGGCTACACCTTC
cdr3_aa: CSVILVDSRGYTF

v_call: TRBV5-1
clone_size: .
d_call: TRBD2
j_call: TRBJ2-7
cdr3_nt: TGCGCCAGCAGCTTGACTAGCGGGGGTACCTATGAGCAGTACTTC
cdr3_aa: CASSLTSGGTYEQYF

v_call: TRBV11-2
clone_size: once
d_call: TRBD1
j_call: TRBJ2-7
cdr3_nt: TGTGCCAGCAGCTTAGGGACAGGGGGCTGGTACGAGCAGTACTTC
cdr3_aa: CASSLGTGGWYEQYF

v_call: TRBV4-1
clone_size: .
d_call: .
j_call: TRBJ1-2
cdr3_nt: TGCGCCAGCAGCCAAGATCCCCAAGACTTTGCGGGAGGCTACACCTTC
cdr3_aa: CASSQDPQDFAGGYTF

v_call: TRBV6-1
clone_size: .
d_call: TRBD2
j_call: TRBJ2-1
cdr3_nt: TGTGCCAGCAGTGAATGGGGGACTAGCGGTTACAATGAGCAGTTCTTC
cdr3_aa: CASSEWGTSGYNEQFF

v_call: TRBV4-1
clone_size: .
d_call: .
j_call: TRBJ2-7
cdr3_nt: TGCGCCAGCAGCCAGAATCTACCCTACGAGCAGTACTTC
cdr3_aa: CASSQNLPYEQYF

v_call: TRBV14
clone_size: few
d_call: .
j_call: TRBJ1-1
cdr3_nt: TGTGCCAGCCTCCCGGGGGGGACTGAAGCTTTCTTT
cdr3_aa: CASLPGGTEAFF

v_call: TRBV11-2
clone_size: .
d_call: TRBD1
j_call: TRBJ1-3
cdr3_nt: TGTGCCAGCAGCCCCCGGACAGGGGGAAACACCATATATTTT
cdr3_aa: CASSPRTGGNTIYF

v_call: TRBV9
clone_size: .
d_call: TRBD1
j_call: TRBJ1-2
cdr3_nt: TGTGCCAGCAGCGCGCCTCGGACAGGGAACTATGGCTACACCTTC
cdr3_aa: CASSAPRTGNYGYTF

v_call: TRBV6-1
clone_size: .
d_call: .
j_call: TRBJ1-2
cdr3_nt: TGTGCCAGCAGTGAATGGGGCTTGAACGAAGACTACACCTTC
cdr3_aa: CASSEWGLNEDYTF

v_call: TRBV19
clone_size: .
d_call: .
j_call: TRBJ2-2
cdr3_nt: TGTGCCAGTAGTATCGGACCAGGAGGCACCGGGGAGCTGTTTTTT
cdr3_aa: CASSIGPGGTGELFF

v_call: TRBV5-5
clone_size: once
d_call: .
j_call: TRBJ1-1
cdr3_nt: TGTGCCAGCAGCTTGGTGTCGCAGGGATCGAACACTGAAGCTTTCTTT
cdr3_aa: CASSLVSQGSNTEAFF

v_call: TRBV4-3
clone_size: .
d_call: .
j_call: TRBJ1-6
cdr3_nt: TGCGCCAGCAGCCAAGATCTGGTCAGCTCCTATAATTCACCCCTCCACTTT
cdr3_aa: CASSQDLVSSYNSPLHF

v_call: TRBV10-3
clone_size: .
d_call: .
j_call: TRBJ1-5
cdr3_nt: TGTGCCATCAGTGACCTGGGACTGGGCTATCAGCCCCAGCATTTT
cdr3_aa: CAISDLGLGYQPQHF

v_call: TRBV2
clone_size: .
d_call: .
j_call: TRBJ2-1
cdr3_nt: TGTGCCAGCAGATTAGGGGGGGCATACAATGAGCAGTTCTTC
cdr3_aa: CASRLGGAYNEQFF